This T cell receptor (beta chain) was captured in a study of cytomegalovirus exposure and HLA in healthy donors. Study-level findings and limits: Some TCR beta chains (more than 150 of them) were listed as cytomegalovirus-associated. Follow-up analysis seemed to connect common viral pathogens with several of the most significant clusters identified.

Of note for this clone: Its antigen is undetermined.

V was clipped by 4 bases and J by 5 bases, with 11 bases between them. Germline CDR1 LNHDA, CDR2 SQIVND (reference sequence). The CDR3 consists of 14 residues. The PCR had 60 Vbeta and 13 Jbeta primers. Only in-frame clones appear in the TCRdb table, and some are missing; sequencing was by immunoSEQ multiplex PCR. The repertoire holds about 82,000 clones, over 65% seen once, with more than 2.5% in the top ten. The receptor's source is a man in his forties or fifties in good health and CMV-seronegative. Specimen: PBMCs. The J gene is TRBJ2-2, the V gene TRBV19; D might be TRBD1 (6 bases). CDR3: CASSNGQWTGELFF. CDR3 sequence (DNA): TGTGCCAGTAGTAACGGACAGTGGACCGGGGAGCTGTTTTTT.